A single sample gave rise to the 24 T cell receptor beta chains below, sequenced in a study of cytomegalovirus exposure and HLA in healthy donors. Using immunoSEQ multiplex PCR, the repertoire was profiled, and TCRdb retains in-frame clones only, with some absent. The table has approximately 59,000 clones, 85% to 95% seen once. Input material: PBMCs. All receptors derive from a man aged 18 to 29 in good health and CMV-seropositive.

About this clone itself: The sample holds other DNA sequences that translate to the same CDR3. The chain joins TRBV19 to TRBJ2-7; 8 bases match TRBD1. V lost 1 base and J lost 2; bases outside the gene matches: 1. The CDR3 contains 14 residues. Per germline, CDR1 LNHDA and CDR2 SQIVND (reference sequence). CDR3 sequence: CASSIGTGPYEQYF. Written as DNA, the CDR3 is TGTGCCAGTAGTATAGGGACAGGGCCCTACGAGCAGTACTTC.

This clone showed up just once. The chain recombines TRBV6-6 with TRBJ2-3; the match to TRBD2 covers 8 bases. V was pared by 7 bases and J by 15 bases, with 12 bases of the junction left unmatched. The CDR3 is made up of 12 amino acids. Germline V gene data show CDR1 as MNHNY and CDR2 as SVGAGI (reference sequence). The CDR3 nucleotides read TGTGCCAGCATCATGGAGAGGACTAGCATTTATTTT. Its translation is CASIMERTSIYF.

The chain uses TRBV6-5 and TRBJ2-7, with D hard to call. Germline lookup yields CDR1 MNHEY and CDR2 SVGAGI. Trimming stripped 3 bases from V and 2 bases from J, with 8 bases between. The CDR3 totals 13 residues. Written as DNA, the CDR3 is TGTGCCAGCAGTTATTCGGTGACCTACGAGCAGTACTTC. Its protein product is CASSYSVTYEQYF.

The chain joins TRBV11-3 to TRBJ2-1; TRBD1 aligns across 7 bases. The CDR3 sequence is 14 residues long. Germline loops: CDR1 SGHNT, CDR2 YENEEA. The V gene end was trimmed by 3 bases and the J gene end by 9 bases; junction bases not matched to a gene: 8. The DNA of the CDR3 is TGTGCCAGCAGCTTGGGCGGACAGGCCCTTGAGCAGTTCTTC. This translates into CASSLGGQALEQFF.

This chain uses TRBV27 with TRBJ2-7; TRBD1 matches 7 bases. V lost 5 bases and J lost 7; bases outside the gene matches: 5. The CDR3 consists of 12 residues. Germline V gene sequence: CDR1 MNHEY, CDR2 SMNVEV (reference sequence). The CDR3 region is CASSPWTGEQYF. Here the CDR3 DNA reads TGTGCCAGCAGTCCCTGGACAGGAGAGCAGTACTTC.

The chain couples TRBV15 to TRBJ1-1; D perhaps matches TRBD1 (6 bases). V shed 1 base and J shed 5 bases, with 14 bases lying between them. The CDR3 length is 15 residues. CDR1 LNHNV and CDR2 YYDKDF come from the germline V gene (reference sequence). CDR3: CATSRVGALRTEAFF. The CDR3, as DNA: TGTGCCACCAGCAGAGTGGGGGCCCTGAGGACTGAAGCTTTCTTT.

The rearrangement joins TRBV7-2 to TRBJ2-1, with 9 bases fitting TRBD2. There are 18 residues in the CDR3. Germline V lookup: CDR1 SGHTA, CDR2 FQGNSA. The V segment lost 5 bases and the J segment 4 bases; nucleotides outside the gene matches: 15. DNA of the CDR3: TGTGCCAGCAGCCAGACTAGCCGACTAGCGGACATTTACAATGAGCAGTTCTTC. Its translation: CASSQTSRLADIYNEQFF.

This chain joins TRBV19 and TRBJ2-2; TRBD1 might be the D (5 bases). V dropped 10 bases and J dropped 5 bases, with 14 bases sitting between them. CDR3 length: 13 amino acids. Germline CDR1 and CDR2: LNHDA and SQIVND (reference sequence). Here the CDR3 DNA reads TGTGCCACTCGAGAAGGGGAAACCGGGGAGCTGTTTTTT. This encodes CATREGETGELFF.

V usage is TRBV4-1 and J usage is TRBJ1-4; no clear D. There are 15 residues in the CDR3. Germline CDR1 MGHRA, CDR2 YSYEKL. V lost 1 base, J lost 8 bases, and 14 bases lay in between. CDR3 residues: CASSQGQLGKEKLFF. DNA for the CDR3: TGCGCCAGCAGCCAAGGCCAACTAGGGAAGGAAAAACTGTTTTTT.

The chain couples TRBV28 to TRBJ1-5; 7 bases line up with TRBD1. CDR1 and CDR2 from the germline V gene are MDHEN and SYDVKM. J was trimmed by 2 bases and V by 3 bases; bases with no gene match: 4. The CDR3 totals 15 residues. CDR3 coding DNA: TGTGCCAGCAGTTTGGAGGGGGCGGGCAATCAGCCCCAGCATTTT. Translated, it gives CASSLEGAGNQPQHF.

The chain joins TRBV6-1 to TRBJ1-3; 7 bases map to TRBD1. This CDR3 comprises 14 residues. CDR1 and CDR2 (germline): MNHNS, SASEGT. With 3 bases clipped from V and 8 bases from J, the junction kept 7 bases outside the gene matches. The CDR3 region has the DNA TGTGCCAGCAGTGACTGGAACAGGGGCTACACCATATATTTT. Translation gives CASSDWNRGYTIYF.

The rearrangement uses TRBV6-6 and TRBJ1-1, with no clear D. CDR1 is MNHNY and CDR2 is SVGAGI in the germline V gene (reference sequence). The CDR3 is made up of 14 amino acids. Trimming removed 2 bases at V and 0 bases at J, with 7 bases between. The CDR3 bases are TGTGCCAGCAGTTACCCAGAAATGAACACTGAAGCTTTCTTT. As protein: CASSYPEMNTEAFF.

In nucleotides, the CDR3 is TGTGCCAGCAGCCCGGGACTAGCGGGAGGGGGGTTTGACATTCAGTACTTC. Translating gives CASSPGLAGGGFDIQYF. The rearrangement uses TRBV5-8 and TRBJ2-4, with 16 bases that match TRBD2. CDR1 and CDR2 from the germline V gene are SGHTS and YDEGEE. After removal of 4 bases from V and 8 bases from J, the junction contained 9 bases not matched to a gene. CDR3 length: 17 amino acids.

The V gene is TRBV4-1, the J gene TRBJ2-1; TRBD2 matches at 16 bases. V lost 4 bases, J lost 6 bases, and 6 bases stayed unmatched. Germline values: CDR1 MGHRA, CDR2 YSYEKL. The length of the CDR3 is 17 residues. CDR3 in DNA: TGCGCCAGCAGCCGGTCCGGGACTAGCGGGAGGGCCAATGAGCAGTTCTTC. Its translation is CASSRSGTSGRANEQFF.

The rearrangement links TRBV5-4 to TRBJ1-1; D is perhaps TRBD1 (5 bases). The CDR3 has 13 residues. The ends were cut back, 4 bases at V and 3 bases at J, with 10 bases in the middle. CDR1 is SGHNT and CDR2 is YYREEE in the germline V gene (reference sequence). CDR3 sequence reads: CASSATADTEAFF. As DNA, the CDR3 is TGTGCCAGCAGCGCGACAGCAGACACTGAAGCTTTCTTT.

This chain uses TRBV15 with TRBJ2-1; D is possibly TRBD2 (6 bases). The germline V and J ends were trimmed by 0 bases and 7 bases, with 10 bases remaining between them. The germline gives CDR1 LNHNV, CDR2 YYDKDF (reference sequence). The CDR3 spans 14 residues. This CDR3 is CATSRELASNEQFF. CDR3 coding DNA: TGTGCCACCAGCAGAGAACTAGCTTCGAATGAGCAGTTCTTC.

The chain combines TRBV6-4 with TRBJ2-1; 10 positions match TRBD2. The V gene's germline CDR1 is MRHNA and CDR2 SNTAGT. CDR3 length equals 15 residues. V lost 3 bases, J lost 6 bases, and 5 bases stayed unmatched. CDR3 protein: CASSELAGTLNEQFF. CDR3 sequence (DNA): TGTGCCAGCAGTGAACTAGCGGGAACCCTCAATGAGCAGTTCTTC.

V is TRBV5-1 and J is TRBJ1-4; 10 positions match TRBD1. Germline CDR1 reads SGHRS; CDR2 reads YFSETQ. V shed 2 bases and J 8 bases; nucleotides not matched to a gene: 6. This CDR3 region has 15 residues. The DNA for the CDR3 is TGCGCCAGCAGCTTACCGACAGGGGGCAACGAAAAACTGTTTTTT. Its translation is CASSLPTGGNEKLFF.

V usage is TRBV30 and J usage is TRBJ1-2, with D unclear. The CDR3 runs to 12 residues. V was pared by 0 bases and J by 11 bases, with 13 bases between. Germline V lookup: CDR1 GTSNPN, CDR2 SVGIG (reference sequence). The CDR3 region is CAWSVYGQGYTF. The CDR3 nucleotides are TGTGCCTGGAGTGTTTATGGGCAAGGATACACCTTC. The full variable domain, with the rest looked up from reference TRBV30 and TRBJ1-2, is SQTIHQWPATLVQPVGSPLSLECTVEGTSNPNLYWYRQAAGRGLQLLFYSVGIGQISSEVPQNLSASRPQDRQFILSSKKLLLSDSGFYLCAWSVYGQGYTFGSGTRLTVV.

V usage is TRBV9 and J usage is TRBJ2-1; 15 nucleotides agree with TRBD2. CDR3 length equals 17 residues. Trimming removed 0 bases from V and 5 bases from J; junction bases left unmatched: 3. The germline V gene has CDR1 SGDLS and CDR2 YYNGEE. CDR3 sequence reads: CASSVDGTSGRHNEQFF. The DNA of the CDR3 is TGTGCCAGCAGCGTAGATGGGACTAGCGGGAGGCACAATGAGCAGTTCTTC.

The rearrangement uses TRBV6-5 and TRBJ2-5; a possible D gene is TRBD2 (5 bases). Germline CDR1 reads MNHEY; CDR2 reads SVGAGI. Trimming took off 2 bases at V and 5 bases at J, with 9 bases between the two ends. The CDR3 length is 13 residues. The CDR3 reads CASSYAPGETQYF. The CDR3 DNA reads as TGTGCCAGCAGTTACGCCCCGGGGGAGACCCAGTACTTC.

This rearrangement joins TRBV28 to TRBJ2-7; D perhaps matches TRBD1 (5 bases). This CDR3 has 14 amino acids. Germline CDR1 is MDHEN and CDR2 is SYDVKM. Between the trimmed V and J ends, which lost 3 bases and 4 bases, there was a span of 13 bases. The CDR3 sequence: CASSFSYSGYEQYF. As DNA, the CDR3 is TGTGCCAGCAGTTTCTCATACTCAGGGTACGAGCAGTACTTC.

The chain combines TRBV5-1 with TRBJ2-1, with TRBD2 matching 9 bases. The CDR3 totals 16 residues. The germline CDR1 and CDR2 sequences are SGHRS and YFSETQ. V lost 4 bases, J lost 2 bases, and 7 bases stayed unmatched. CDR3 sequence: CASSPIAGEAYNEQFF. CDR3 coding DNA: TGCGCCAGCAGCCCTATAGCGGGAGAGGCCTACAATGAGCAGTTCTTC.

The V call is TRBV28, the J call TRBJ2-7; D gene unclear. The germline V gene has CDR1 MDHEN and CDR2 SYDVKM. The CDR3 is made up of 12 amino acids. V was trimmed by 5 bases and J by 7 bases, leaving 12 bases between them. The CDR3 loop reads CASSPPLEEQYF. CDR3 coding DNA: TGTGCCAGCAGTCCCCCCCTCGAGGAGCAGTACTTC.